The entry below gives a single T cell receptor beta chain sequence along with its context. Its antigen remains unknown. The CDR3 extends over 13 amino acids. Germline V gives CDR1 KGHDR, CDR2 SFDVKD. V gave up 2 bases and J gave up 5 bases, with 8 bases separating them. The Oncomine TCR Beta short-read assay was what sequenced the DNA obtained from cultured CD4+ T cells. Investigators obtained genomic DNA by extraction from cultured CD4+ T cells. TCRdb ran MiXCR on the PCR reads and lists one entry per CDR3 protein. This sample yields fewer than 20,000 distinct CDR3 sequences, of which roughly 50% are seen a single time; roughly 6.3% belongs to the top ten. The data originate from a study of vaccination and CD4 T cells after COVID-19. As for the study in general: The convalescent population consisted of six males and four females, two of whom were of Hispanic ethnicity. Study findings and constraints: Spike mono-reactivity was evident in 304 of the 307 vaccine-specific clones derived from convalescent patients.

Treatment described: roughly 11-day PBMC culture with coronavirus spike peptide pools or control peptides (ViraFEST assay). The sequencing sample was made of CD4+ T cells from blood, cultured in vitro. The chain has TRBV24-1 and TRBJ2-5; the D gene could be TRBD1 or TRBD2 (5 bases each). The receptor was isolated from a human donor who had recovered from COVID-19. CDR3 sequence: CATSDSWGETQYF. CDR3 bases: TGTGCCACCAGTGATTCGTGGGGGGAGACCCAGTACTTC.